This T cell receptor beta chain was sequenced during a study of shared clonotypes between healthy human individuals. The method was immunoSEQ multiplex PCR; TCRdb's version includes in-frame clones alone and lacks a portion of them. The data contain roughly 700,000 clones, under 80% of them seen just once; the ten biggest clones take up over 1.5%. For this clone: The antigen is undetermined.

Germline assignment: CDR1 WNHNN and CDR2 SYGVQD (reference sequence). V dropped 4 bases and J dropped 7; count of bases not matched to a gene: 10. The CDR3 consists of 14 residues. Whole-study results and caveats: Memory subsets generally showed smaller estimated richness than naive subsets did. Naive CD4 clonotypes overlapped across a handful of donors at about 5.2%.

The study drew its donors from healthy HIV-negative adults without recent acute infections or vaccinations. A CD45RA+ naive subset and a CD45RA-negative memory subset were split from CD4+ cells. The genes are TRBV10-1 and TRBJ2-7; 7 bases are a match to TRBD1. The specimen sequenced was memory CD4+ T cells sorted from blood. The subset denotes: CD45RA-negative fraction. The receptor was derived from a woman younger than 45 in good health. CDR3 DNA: TGCGCCAGCAGTGTAAGGACAGGTGCCTCTGAGCAGTACTTC. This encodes CASSVRTGASEQYF.